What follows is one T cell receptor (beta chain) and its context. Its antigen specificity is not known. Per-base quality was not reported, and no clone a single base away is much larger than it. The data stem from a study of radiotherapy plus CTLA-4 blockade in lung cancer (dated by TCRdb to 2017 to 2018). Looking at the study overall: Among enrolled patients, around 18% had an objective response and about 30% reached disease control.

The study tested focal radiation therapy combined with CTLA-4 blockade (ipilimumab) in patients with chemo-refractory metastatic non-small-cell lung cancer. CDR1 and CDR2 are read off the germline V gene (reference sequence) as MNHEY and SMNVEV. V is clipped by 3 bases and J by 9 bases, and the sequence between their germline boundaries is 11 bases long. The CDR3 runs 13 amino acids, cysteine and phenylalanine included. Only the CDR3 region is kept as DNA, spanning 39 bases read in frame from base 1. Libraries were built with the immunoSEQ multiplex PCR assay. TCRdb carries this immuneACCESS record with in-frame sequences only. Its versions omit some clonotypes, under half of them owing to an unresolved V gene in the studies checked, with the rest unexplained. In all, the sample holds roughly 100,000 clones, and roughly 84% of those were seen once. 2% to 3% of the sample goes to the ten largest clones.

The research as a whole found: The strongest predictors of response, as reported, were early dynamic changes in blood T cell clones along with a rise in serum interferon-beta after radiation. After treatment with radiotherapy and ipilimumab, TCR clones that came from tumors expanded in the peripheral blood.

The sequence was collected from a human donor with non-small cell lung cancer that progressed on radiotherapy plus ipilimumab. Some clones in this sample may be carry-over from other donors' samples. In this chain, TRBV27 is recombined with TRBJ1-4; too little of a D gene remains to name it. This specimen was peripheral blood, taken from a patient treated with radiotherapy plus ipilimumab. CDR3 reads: CASSFRLAQKLFF. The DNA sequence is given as TGTGCCAGCAGTTTCCGACTCGCACAAAAACTGTTTTTT.